The 5 T cell receptor beta chains presented below share a single source sample, sequenced in a study of T cells after yellow fever vaccination. TCRdb re-called the 5' RACE reads through MiXCR, storing one row per CDR3 protein. The data contain 70,000 to 80,000 distinct CDR3 sequences, around 7% of them singletons. Specimen: CD8+ T cells sorted from PBMCs, collected 10 days after the first yellow fever vaccination. These receptors all come from a man in his late teens or twenties who received the YFV17D yellow fever vaccine.

Many counts were recorded for this clonotype. The V call is TRBV10-1, the J call TRBJ2-7; D call uncertain. This CDR3 region has 15 residues. V gave up 2 bases and J gave up 3 bases, with 14 bases separating them. Germline loops: CDR1 WNHNN, CDR2 SYGVQD (reference sequence). The CDR3 DNA is TGCGCCAGCAGTGAGAGGGCCCGTTCCCTCTACGAGCAGTACGTC. As protein: CASSERARSLYEQYV.

This clonotype has at least ten counts. The CDR3 sequence: CASSLEGVSKKLFF. The DNA for the CDR3 is TGTGCCAGCAGCTTGGAGGGTGTTTCGAAAAAACTGTTTTTT. The rearrangement joins TRBV5-5 to TRBJ1-4; D remains ambiguous. Trimming took 0 bases from V and 9 from J, leaving 12 bases between them. Germline V gene data show CDR1 as SGHKS and CDR2 as YYEKEE (reference sequence). This CDR3 region has 14 residues. Looking up the rest from reference TRBV5-5 and TRBJ1-4 gives the full variable domain: DAGVTQSPTHLIKTRGQQVTLRCSPISGHKSVSWYQQVLGQGPQFIFQYYEKEERGRGNFPDRFSARQFPNYSSELNVNALLLGDSALYLCASSLEGVSKKLFFGSGTQLSVL.

This clonotype was observed a single time. This may be a read error, as it is one base from a much larger clone. This chain connects TRBV5-5 to TRBJ2-5; the D is unclear. Germline CDR1 reads SGHKS; CDR2 reads YYEKEE (reference sequence). The CDR3 is 14 amino acids. With 0 bases removed from V and 1 base from J, the gap between germline ends came to 7 bases. The CDR3 bases are TGTGCCAGCAGCTTGGGATTCAGCCAAGAGACCCAGTACTTC. This gives the protein CASSLGFSQETQYF. Looking up the rest from reference TRBV5-5 and TRBJ2-5 gives the full variable domain: DAGVTQSPTHLIKTRGQQVTLRCSPISGHKSVSWYQQVLGQGPQFIFQYYEKEERGRGNFPDRFSARQFPNYSSELNVNALLLGDSALYLCASSLGFSQETQYFGPGTRLLVL.

A few counts support this clonotype. CDR3 sequence: CASSKAPPGSGGSNEQFF. Here the CDR3 DNA reads TGTGCCAGCAGCAAGGCCCCCCCGGGGTCCGGGGGATCCAATGAGCAGTTCTTC. The chain couples TRBV7-7 to TRBJ2-1; D possibly corresponds to TRBD2 (6 bases). The CDR3 runs to 18 residues. CDR1 is SSHAT and CDR2 is FNYEAQ in the germline V gene (reference sequence). Trimming removed 5 bases from V and 6 bases from J, with 26 bases in between.

About this clonotype: A read error may be the cause here, since a much bigger clone is one base away. The V call is TRBV7-9, the J call TRBJ2-5; D is undetermined. Germline V gives CDR1 SEHNR, CDR2 FQNEAQ (reference sequence). Trimming left V 0 bases short and J 4 bases short, with 9 bases between. The CDR3 has 14 residues. The CDR3: CASSLALGPETQYF. The DNA for the CDR3 is TGTGCCAGCAGCTTAGCTTTGGGCCCAGAGACCCAGTACTTC.